This TCR beta chain was identified in a study of cytomegalovirus exposure and HLA in healthy donors. V was pared by 2 bases and J by 5 bases, with 7 bases between. Germline CDR1 MDHEN, CDR2 SYDVKM. The length of the CDR3 is 12 residues. This clone came up a few times. Its antigen is unknown. Primers: 60 Vbeta forward and 13 Jbeta reverse. This table comes from immunoSEQ multiplex PCR, and its TCRdb copy is limited to in-frame clones, with some not included. The table records some 140,000 clones, about 74% of them present only once. General study findings and limits: Later analysis identified a missense DCLRE1C variant that was linked to TCR beta V- and J-gene trimming. Sequencing likely caused a cluster of highly shared sequence variants.

This receptor was obtained from a man between 35 and 55 years old in good health and CMV-seronegative. The chain carries TRBV28 and TRBJ2-7; D gene uncertain. The sample was PBMCs. The CDR3 protein is CASSLEFNEQYF. The CDR3 region has the DNA TGTGCCAGCAGTTTAGAGTTTAACGAGCAGTACTTC.